The 12 T cell receptor beta chains reported below all come from one sample, sequenced in a study of control samples from healthy donors and cancer patients (TCRdb year 2020). Library preparation employed the immunoSEQ multiplex PCR assay. As stored in TCRdb, this immuneACCESS dataset retains in-frame rearrangements with V and J assigned. A fraction of the clones does not appear; measured against another copy, unresolved V genes explain less than half of the discrepancy, and the remainder lacks a known reason. The sample includes approximately 230,000 clones, with over 70% observed a single time. The biggest ten clones account for 10% to 15% of the sample. Material for sequencing was PBMCs. These receptors were obtained from a woman aged 60-75 years with lung cancer.

Notes on this clone: The same CDR3 can be traced to other DNA sequences in this sample. This sequence joins TRBV2 and TRBJ1-5; TRBD1 matches at 7 bases. Germline V lookup: CDR1 SNHLY, CDR2 FYNNEI. Trimming took 4 bases from V and 4 from J; bases not matched to a gene: 4. CDR3 length: 14 amino acids. CDR3 in amino acids: CASSGTGGNQPQHF. The CDR3 DNA reads as TGTGCCAGCAGTGGGACAGGAGGGAATCAGCCCCAGCATTTT. The full variable domain, with the rest looked up from reference TRBV2 and TRBJ1-5, is EPEVTQTPSHQVTQMGQEVILRCVPISNHLYFYWYRQILGQKVEFLVSFYNNEISEKSEIFDDQFSVERPDGSNFTLKIRSTKLEDSAMYFCASSGTGGNQPQHFGDGTRLSIL.

The chain carries TRBV2 and TRBJ2-1; D might be TRBD1 or TRBD2, each matching 5 bases. The germline V gene encodes CDR1 SNHLY and CDR2 FYNNEI. The CDR3 covers 12 residues. V lost 3 bases and J lost 9, with 9 bases in between. The CDR3 nucleotides are TGTGCCAGCAGTGACAGGGACGGTGAGCAGTTCTTC. It translates to CASSDRDGEQFF. The whole variable domain, filled in from reference TRBV2 and TRBJ2-1, reads EPEVTQTPSHQVTQMGQEVILRCVPISNHLYFYWYRQILGQKVEFLVSFYNNEISEKSEIFDDQFSVERPDGSNFTLKIRSTKLEDSAMYFCASSDRDGEQFFGPGTRLTVL.

The chain couples TRBV4-1 to TRBJ1-3, with 10 bases lining up with TRBD1. This CDR3 is 16 amino acids long. Germline trimming cut 8 bases from V and 2 bases from J; bases unmatched to any gene: 9. CDR1 and CDR2 (germline): MGHRA, YSYEKL. The DNA for the CDR3 is TGCGCCAGCCGTCGGACAGGGGGGGTTCCTGGAAACACCATATATTTT. This gives the protein CASRRTGGVPGNTIYF.

V and J are TRBV3-1 (or the pseudogene TRBV3-2) and TRBJ1-6, with D possibly matching TRBD1 (5 bases). Germline CDR1 and CDR2: LGHDT and YNNKEL (reference sequence). CDR3 length: 15 residues. Trimming stripped 4 bases from V and 14 bases from J, with 21 bases between. The CDR3 reads CASSPTRDGGASLHF. In DNA, the CDR3 is TGTGCCAGCAGCCCGACTCGGGACGGTGGGGCATCCCTCCACTTT.

The chain recombines TRBV5-1 with TRBJ1-1; D unresolved. The CDR3 loop spans 14 amino acids. Deletions cut 1 base from V and 0 bases from J, with 7 bases between. Germline V gene data show CDR1 as SGHRS and CDR2 as YFSETQ. The CDR3 loop is CASSLNLMNTEAFF. CDR3 DNA sequence: TGCGCCAGCAGCTTGAACCTAATGAACACTGAAGCTTTCTTT.

The chain recombines TRBV30 with TRBJ2-5; D is unresolved. The germline gives CDR1 GTSNPN, CDR2 SVGIG (reference sequence). The CDR3 is made up of 12 amino acids. In nucleotides, the CDR3 is TGTGCTTATACAAAGTACCAAGAGACCCAGTACTTC. As protein: CAYTKYQETQYF.

The J gene is TRBJ2-7, the V gene TRBV18; tentatively, D is TRBD1 (6 bases). The CDR3 consists of 13 residues. Germline CDR1 KGHSH, CDR2 LQKENI. V lost 3 bases and J lost 6, with 12 bases in between. The CDR3 nucleotides read TGTGCCAGCTCACCCCAGGGGACGGCCGAGCAGTACTTC. Amino acids: CASSPQGTAEQYF.

The rearrangement joins TRBV3-1 (or the pseudogene TRBV3-2) to TRBJ2-2; TRBD2 is a possible D gene (6 bases). The CDR3 has 12 residues. V gave up 4 bases and J gave up 8 bases, with 8 bases separating them. Germline lookup yields CDR1 LGHDT and CDR2 YNNKEL (reference sequence). In nucleotides, the CDR3 is TGTGCCAGCAGCCCGGGAGTTGGGGAGCTGTTTTTT. Protein sequence: CASSPGVGELFF.

This clone has just one count. The rearrangement uses TRBV5-1 and TRBJ2-5, with 9 bases aligning to TRBD2. CDR1 SGHRS and CDR2 YFSETQ come from the germline V gene. This CDR3 has 15 residues. Trimming removed 4 bases from V and 2 bases from J; junction bases left unmatched: 6. The CDR3 loop is CASSISSGVQETQYF. The CDR3 nucleotides read TGCGCCAGCAGCATCTCTAGCGGGGTACAAGAGACCCAGTACTTC.

The sample holds one count of this clone. This sequence joins TRBV5-1 and TRBJ1-4; TRBD1 is a possible D gene (6 bases). CDR3 length equals 15 residues. CDR1 is SGHRS, CDR2 YFSETQ, per germline. Deletions cut 2 bases from V and 3 bases from J, with 11 bases between. The CDR3 is CASSLQGKSNEKLFF. Here the CDR3 DNA reads TGCGCCAGCAGCTTACAGGGAAAGTCTAATGAAAAACTGTTTTTT.

J is TRBJ1-5 and V is TRBV6-5; 7 bases line up with TRBD1. CDR1 is MNHEY, CDR2 SVGAGI, per germline. The CDR3 runs 15 residues. J was trimmed by 1 base and V by 7 bases; bases with no gene match: 7. In DNA, the CDR3 is TGTGCCAGCAAGGCTAAACAGGGGAGCAATCAGCCCCAGCATTTT. Translating it yields CASKAKQGSNQPQHF.

V is TRBV2 and J is TRBJ1-1; the match to TRBD1 covers 9 bases. CDR1 is SNHLY, CDR2 FYNNEI, per germline. The CDR3 covers 13 residues. After removal of 6 bases from V and 4 bases from J, the junction contained 3 bases not matched to a gene. CDR3 residues: CASRGQGTTEAFF. CDR3 sequence (DNA): TGTGCCAGCAGGGGACAGGGAACCACTGAAGCTTTCTTT.